The present entry profiles one T cell receptor (beta chain) with its context. This sample was taken from a study of identical twins. J lost 2 bases, V lost 0 bases, and 10 bases had no gene match. CDR3 length: 18 residues. Germline V lookup: CDR1 SGDLS, CDR2 YYNGEE. TCRdb reprocessed the 5' RACE reads via MiXCR and lists one record per CDR3 protein. This sample has some 210,000 distinct CDR3 sequences, with about a sixth found just once. These data were likewise used in another study, on T cells expressing NK-cell markers.

The sequencing input was CD8+ T cells sorted from blood. The receptor's source is a woman aged 18-29 years in good health. This chain links TRBV9 with TRBJ2-2, with 7 positions matching TRBD2. The CDR3 DNA reads TGTGCCAGCAGCGTAGATAATCCCGGGGGGTTAAACACCGGGGAGCTGTTTTTT. Its translation: CASSVDNPGGLNTGELFF.